The clone carrying this TCR beta chain was counted between two and nine times. Antigen specificity is unknown. This specimen comes from a study of T cell repertoires in cytomegalovirus infection. At the level of the study: Matching HLA type and CMV infection were both indicated by public TCR beta signatures. Study conclusions and caveats: Carriers of CMV plus the relevant HLA were identified by cumulative public TCR beta family frequency. Dominating the ex vivo response were HLA-C-restricted CMV-specific TCR beta clonotypes.

Using its own MiXCR run on the reads, TCRdb lists one record per CDR3 protein. This sample has almost 500,000 distinct CDR3 sequences; about 11% occur once, and the top ten carry about 10%. The V and J ends lost 6 bases and 12 bases, in that order; junction bases with no gene match: 16. Per the germline V gene, CDR1 is MNHEY and CDR2 is SMNVEV (reference sequence). The CDR3 sequence is 15 residues long. This TCR was sampled from a human donor in good health (CMV status not recorded). Some clones in this sample may be carry-over from other donors' samples. The rearrangement uses TRBV27 and TRBJ1-4; 7 bases map to TRBD1. What was sequenced was PBMCs. The CDR3 is CASSLGQNALEELFF. The CDR3 nucleotides read TGTGCCAGCAGCTTGGGACAGAACGCTCTCGAGGAACTGTTTTTT.